The TCR beta chain described here comes from a study of cytomegalovirus exposure and HLA in healthy donors. Study-level results: Rarity marked most TCR sequences, yet some public TCRs occurred in many donors.

Researchers ran the PCR with 60 Vbeta and 13 Jbeta primers. Generated by immunoSEQ multiplex PCR, the TCRdb table keeps only in-frame clones and is missing some. The sample has around 230,000 clones, about 81% seen once. About this clone itself: What it recognizes is unknown.

Sequencing was performed on PBMCs. The TCR was taken from a man aged 40-49 years in good health and CMV-seropositive.

The CDR3 region has the DNA TGCGCCAGCAGCTGGACCGGGACAGGGACCTACGAGCAGTACTTC. Its protein product is CASSWTGTGTYEQYF. This chain links TRBV5-1 with TRBJ2-7; 9 positions match TRBD1. V shed 3 bases and J 2 bases; nucleotides not matched to a gene: 6. Per the germline V gene, CDR1 is SGHRS and CDR2 is YFSETQ. The CDR3 runs 15 residues.